One and the same sample provided the 9 T cell receptor beta chains below, sequenced in a study of shared clonotypes between healthy human individuals. Some clones are missing from TCRdb's copy, which holds only in-frame ones; the method was immunoSEQ multiplex PCR. Of more than 2 million clones detected, roughly 96% appear once; the ten largest clones hold 0.1% to 0.15%. The sample consisted of naive CD4+ T cells sorted from blood. Subset in this sample: CD45RA+ positively selected. The receptors come from a young man in good health.

The J gene is TRBJ1-4, the V gene TRBV6-5, with D maybe TRBD1 (6 bases). The CDR3 loop spans 14 amino acids. Trimming took 6 bases from V and 8 from J, leaving 16 bases between them. The germline V gene has CDR1 MNHEY and CDR2 SVGAGI. The CDR3 coding sequence is TGTGCCAGCAGCCCGAGGGGGACGTGGGAAAAACTGTTTTTT. This encodes CASSPRGTWEKLFF.

The rearrangement uses TRBV10-1 and TRBJ2-1, with D maybe TRBD1 (5 bases). Germline V gene sequence: CDR1 WNHNN, CDR2 SYGVQD (reference sequence). Trimming left V 2 bases short and J 4 bases short, with 15 bases between. The CDR3 runs to 16 residues. The CDR3 DNA sequence: TGCGCCAGCAGTGAGGTGGGGCAGCCGAAATACAATGAGCAGTTCTTC. Translated: CASSEVGQPKYNEQFF.

The genes are TRBV5-1 and TRBJ2-1; 12 bases are shared with TRBD1. This CDR3 comprises 16 residues. CDR1 and CDR2 from the germline V gene are SGHRS and YFSETQ. V shed 5 bases, J shed 2 bases, and the junction held 5 bases outside the gene matches. CDR3 nucleotide sequence: TGCGCCAGCAGAACCGGGACAGGGGGCCCCTACAATGAGCAGTTCTTC. It specifies CASRTGTGGPYNEQFF.

The V gene is TRBV5-7, the J gene TRBJ1-6, with a weak D call TRBD1 (5 bases). TRBV5-7 is marked as an open reading frame, function uncertain. The CDR3 is made up of 17 amino acids. Trimming removed 0 bases from V and 6 bases from J, with 16 bases in between. CDR3 in amino acids: CASSLAEFGRANSPLHF. CDR3 nucleotides: TGTGCCAGCAGCTTGGCCGAGTTCGGCAGGGCTAATTCACCCCTCCACTTT.

This chain connects TRBV11-2 to TRBJ2-7; no reliable D call. The CDR3 runs 13 residues. Germline values: CDR1 SGHAT, CDR2 FQNNGV. Trimming shortened V by 0 bases and J by 5 bases, and 8 bases separated the two germline ends. CDR3 sequence: CASSLDLADEQYF. In DNA form, the CDR3 reads TGTGCCAGCAGCTTAGATCTGGCAGACGAGCAGTACTTC. The full variable domain, rest sourced from reference TRBV11-2 and TRBJ2-7, is EAGVAQSPRYKIIEKRQSVAFWCNPISGHATLYWYQQILGQGPKLLIQFQNNGVVDDSQLPKDRFSAERLKGVDSTLKIQPAKLEDSAVYLCASSLDLADEQYFGPGTRLTVT.

The gene calls are TRBV30 and TRBJ2-1; 15 bases fit TRBD2. Trimming cost V 4 bases and J 2 bases; bases outside gene matches: 9. The CDR3 runs 18 residues. Germline lookup yields CDR1 GTSNPN and CDR2 SVGIG (reference sequence). The CDR3 here is CAWNKGLAGGLPYNEQFF. CDR3 coding DNA: TGTGCCTGGAACAAGGGACTAGCGGGGGGTCTCCCCTACAATGAGCAGTTCTTC.

The gene calls are TRBV6-6 and TRBJ2-7, with TRBD1 as a possible D gene (6 bases). The V end was cut by 7 bases, the J end by 3 bases, with 16 bases between. CDR1 and CDR2 (germline): MNHNY, SVGAGI (reference sequence). The CDR3 covers 14 residues. The CDR3 loop is CASKGQGIDYEQYF. The CDR3 nucleotides read TGTGCCAGCAAGGGTCAGGGGATAGACTACGAGCAGTACTTC.

The J gene is TRBJ2-7, the V gene TRBV5-6, with 8 bases lining up with TRBD2. The trim removed 4 bases at V and 5 bases at J, leaving 14 bases unmatched. Germline CDR1 is SGHDT and CDR2 is YYEEEE. This CDR3 has 16 residues. The CDR3 DNA reads TGTGCCAGCAGCCTACGCGTAGCGGGAAGGTGGGACGAGCAGTACTTC. It yields the protein CASSLRVAGRWDEQYF.

The J gene is TRBJ2-7, the V gene TRBV10-3, with D unresolved. The V end lost 0 bases, the J end lost 7 bases, and 22 bases lay between the germline ends. Germline V gene data show CDR1 as ENHRY and CDR2 as SYGVKD. CDR3 length equals 17 residues. The chain's CDR3 is CAISESILDARASEQYF. In DNA form, the CDR3 reads TGTGCCATCAGTGAGTCGATTTTAGACGCAAGAGCATCGGAGCAGTACTTC.